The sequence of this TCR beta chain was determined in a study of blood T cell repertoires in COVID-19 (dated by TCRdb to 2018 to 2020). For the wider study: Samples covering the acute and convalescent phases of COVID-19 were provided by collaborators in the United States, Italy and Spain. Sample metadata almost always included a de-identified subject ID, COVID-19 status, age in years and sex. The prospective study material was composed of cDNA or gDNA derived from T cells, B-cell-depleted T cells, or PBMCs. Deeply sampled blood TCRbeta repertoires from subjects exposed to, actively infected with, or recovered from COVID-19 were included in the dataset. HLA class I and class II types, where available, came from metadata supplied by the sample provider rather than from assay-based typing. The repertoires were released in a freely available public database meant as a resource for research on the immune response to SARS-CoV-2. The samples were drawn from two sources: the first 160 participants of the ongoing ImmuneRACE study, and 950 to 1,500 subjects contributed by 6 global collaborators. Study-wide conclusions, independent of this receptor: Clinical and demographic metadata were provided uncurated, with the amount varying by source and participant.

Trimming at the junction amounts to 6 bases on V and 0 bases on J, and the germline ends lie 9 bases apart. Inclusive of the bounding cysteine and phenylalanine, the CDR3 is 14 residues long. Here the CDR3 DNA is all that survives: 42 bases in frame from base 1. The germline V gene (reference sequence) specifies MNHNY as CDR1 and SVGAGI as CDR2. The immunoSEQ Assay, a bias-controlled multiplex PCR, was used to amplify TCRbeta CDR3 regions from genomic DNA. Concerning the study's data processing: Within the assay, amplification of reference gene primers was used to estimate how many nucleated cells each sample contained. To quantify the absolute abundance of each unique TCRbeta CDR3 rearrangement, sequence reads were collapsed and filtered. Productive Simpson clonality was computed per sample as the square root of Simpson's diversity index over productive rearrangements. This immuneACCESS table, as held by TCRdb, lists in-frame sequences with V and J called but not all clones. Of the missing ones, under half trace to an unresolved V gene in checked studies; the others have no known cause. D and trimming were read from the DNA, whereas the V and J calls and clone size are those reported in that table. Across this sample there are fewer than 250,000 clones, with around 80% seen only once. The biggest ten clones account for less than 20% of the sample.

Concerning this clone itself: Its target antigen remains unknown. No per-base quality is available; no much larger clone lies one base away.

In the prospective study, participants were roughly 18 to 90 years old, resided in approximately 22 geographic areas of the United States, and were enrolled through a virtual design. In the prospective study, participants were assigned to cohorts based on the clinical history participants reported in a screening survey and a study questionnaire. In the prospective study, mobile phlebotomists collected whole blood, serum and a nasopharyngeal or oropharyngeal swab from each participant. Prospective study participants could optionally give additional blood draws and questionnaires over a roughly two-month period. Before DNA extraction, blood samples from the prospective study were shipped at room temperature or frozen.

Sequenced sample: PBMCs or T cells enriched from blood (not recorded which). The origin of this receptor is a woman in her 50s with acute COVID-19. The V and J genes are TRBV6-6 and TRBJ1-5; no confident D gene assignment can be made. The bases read TGTGCCAGCAGCAGACATCTTAGCAATCAGCCCCAGCATTTT. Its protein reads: CASSRHLSNQPQHF.